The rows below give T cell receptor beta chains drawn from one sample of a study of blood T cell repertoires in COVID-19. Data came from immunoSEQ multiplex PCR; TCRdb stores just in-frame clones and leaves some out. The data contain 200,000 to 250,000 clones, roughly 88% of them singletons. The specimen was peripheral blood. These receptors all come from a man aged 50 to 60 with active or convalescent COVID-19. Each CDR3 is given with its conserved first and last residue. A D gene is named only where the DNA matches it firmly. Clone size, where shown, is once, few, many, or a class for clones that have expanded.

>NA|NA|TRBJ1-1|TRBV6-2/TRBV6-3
TGTGCCAGCAGTTACTCTTCCCCCCAGTCAATTGACACTGAAGCTTTCTTT
CASSYSSPQSIDTEAFF
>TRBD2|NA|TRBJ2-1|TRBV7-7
TGTGCTAGCAGCCCCGGACTAGCAGTTGAGGATGAGCAGTTCTTC
CASSPGLAVEDEQFF
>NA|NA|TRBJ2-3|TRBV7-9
TGTGCCAGCAGCTTAGCACTAGGCAGCACAGATACGCAGTATTTT
CASSLALGSTDTQYF
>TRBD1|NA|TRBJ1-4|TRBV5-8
TGTGCCAGCAGCTTACAGGGGTCGAAACTGTTTTTT
CASSLQGSKLFF
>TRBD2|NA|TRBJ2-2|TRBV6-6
TGTGCCAGCAGTCCCCGGGGTAGCGGGGGCCCGAACACCGGGGAGCTGTTTTTT
CASSPRGSGGPNTGELFF
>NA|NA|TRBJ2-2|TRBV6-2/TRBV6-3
TGTGCCAGCAGTTGGGCCCCCTTCTATCAAACCGGGGAGCTGTTTTTT
CASSWAPFYQTGELFF
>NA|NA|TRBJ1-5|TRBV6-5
TGTGCCAGCAGTTCCCGACAGGCCTCCAATCAGCCCCAGCATTTT
CASSSRQASNQPQHF
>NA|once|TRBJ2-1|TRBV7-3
TGTGCCAGCGCGGTCTCTTCCTACAATGAGCAGTTCTTC
CASAVSSYNEQFF
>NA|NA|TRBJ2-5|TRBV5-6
TGTGCCAGCAGCTTCCAGGGGCGCCAAGAGACCCAGTACTTC
CASSFQGRQETQYF
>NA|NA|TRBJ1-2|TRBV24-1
TGTGCCACCAGTGATTTGCATTGGCAGGGCGGCTACACCTTC
CATSDLHWQGGYTF
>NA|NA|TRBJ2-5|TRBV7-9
TGTGCCAGCAGCTTCTCCAGAATACAAGAGACCCAGTACTTC
CASSFSRIQETQYF
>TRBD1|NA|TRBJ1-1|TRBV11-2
TGTGCCAGCACCCCCCAGGGGGGCACTGAAGCTTTCTTT
CASTPQGGTEAFF
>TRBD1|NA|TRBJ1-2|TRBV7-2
TGTGCCAGCAGCTCCCGACAGGGTGGTAGCTACACCTTC
CASSSRQGGSYTF
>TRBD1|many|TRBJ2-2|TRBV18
TGTGCCAGCTCACAGATCTCAGGGGGCGCGAACGGGGAGCTGTTTTTT
CASSQISGGANGELFF